What follows is one TCR beta chain and its context. The length of the CDR3 is 13 residues. The junction had 1 base not matched to a gene; V was cut back by 2 bases and J by 1 base. Germline lookup yields CDR1 GTSNPN and CDR2 SVGIG (reference sequence). This entry belongs to a study of control samples from healthy donors and cancer patients. Some clones are missing from TCRdb's copy, which holds only in-frame ones; the method was immunoSEQ multiplex PCR. This sample yields under 70,000 clones, of which about nine tenths are seen a single time; 0.95% to 1.5% belongs to the top ten. The chain is built from TRBV30 and TRBJ1-1; 7 nucleotides agree with TRBD1. The source of this sequence is a woman aged 45-65 years with colorectal cancer. Sample: PBMCs. For the CDR3, the DNA is TGTGCCTGGAGTAGGACAGGGAACACTGAAGCTTTCTTT. Protein product: CAWSRTGNTEAFF.